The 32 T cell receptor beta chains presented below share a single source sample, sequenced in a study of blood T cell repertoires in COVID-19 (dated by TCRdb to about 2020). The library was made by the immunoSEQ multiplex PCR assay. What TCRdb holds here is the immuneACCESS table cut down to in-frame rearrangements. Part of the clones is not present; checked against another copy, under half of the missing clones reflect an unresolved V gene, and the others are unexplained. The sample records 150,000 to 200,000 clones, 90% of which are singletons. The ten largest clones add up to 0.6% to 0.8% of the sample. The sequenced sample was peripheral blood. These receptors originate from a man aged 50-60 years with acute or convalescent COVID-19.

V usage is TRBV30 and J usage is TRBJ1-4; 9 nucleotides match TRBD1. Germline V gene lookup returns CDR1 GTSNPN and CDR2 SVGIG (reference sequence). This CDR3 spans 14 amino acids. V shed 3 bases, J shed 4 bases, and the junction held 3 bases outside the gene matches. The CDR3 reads CAWRGGQGNEKLFF. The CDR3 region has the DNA TGTGCCTGGAGGGGGGGACAGGGTAATGAAAAACTGTTTTTT.

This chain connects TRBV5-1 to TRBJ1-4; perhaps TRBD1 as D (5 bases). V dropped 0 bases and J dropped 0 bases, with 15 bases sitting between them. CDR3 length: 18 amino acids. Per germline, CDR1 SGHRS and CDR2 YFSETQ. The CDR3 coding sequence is TGCGCCAGCAGCTTGGGACGGGACTCTCACTCAACTAATGAAAAACTGTTTTTT. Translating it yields CASSLGRDSHSTNEKLFF.

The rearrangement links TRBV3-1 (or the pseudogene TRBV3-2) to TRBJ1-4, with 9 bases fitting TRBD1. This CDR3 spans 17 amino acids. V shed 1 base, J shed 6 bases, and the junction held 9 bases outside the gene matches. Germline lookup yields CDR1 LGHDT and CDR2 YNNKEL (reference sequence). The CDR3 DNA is TGTGCCAGCAGCCAAGCTTACGGGACAGGGAGCGATGAAAAACTGTTTTTT. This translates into CASSQAYGTGSDEKLFF.

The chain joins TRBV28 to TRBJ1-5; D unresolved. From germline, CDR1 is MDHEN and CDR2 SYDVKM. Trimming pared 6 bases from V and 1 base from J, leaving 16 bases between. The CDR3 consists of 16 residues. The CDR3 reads CASRPPRERSNQPQHF. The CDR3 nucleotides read TGTGCCAGCAGGCCCCCGAGGGAGCGGAGCAATCAGCCCCAGCATTTT.

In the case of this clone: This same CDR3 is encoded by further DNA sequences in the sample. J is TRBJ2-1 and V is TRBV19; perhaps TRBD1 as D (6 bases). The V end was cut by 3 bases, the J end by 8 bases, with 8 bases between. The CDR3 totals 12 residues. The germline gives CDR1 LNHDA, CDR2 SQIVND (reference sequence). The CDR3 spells CASSIGGYEQFF. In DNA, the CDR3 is TGTGCCAGTAGTATTGGGGGCTATGAGCAGTTCTTC.

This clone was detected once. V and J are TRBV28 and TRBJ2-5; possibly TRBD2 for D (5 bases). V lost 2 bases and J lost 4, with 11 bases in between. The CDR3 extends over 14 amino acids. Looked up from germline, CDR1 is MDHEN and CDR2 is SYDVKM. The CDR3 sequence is CASSLPHRGETQYF. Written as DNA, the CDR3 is TGTGCCAGCAGTTTACCTCACCGGGGAGAGACCCAGTACTTC. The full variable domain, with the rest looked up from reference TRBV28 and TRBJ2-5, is DVKVTQSSRYLVKRTGEKVFLECVQDMDHENMFWYRQDPGLGLRLIYFSYDVKMKEKGDIPEGYSVSREKKERFSLILESASTNQTSMYLCASSLPHRGETQYFGPGTRLLVL.

The CDR3 DNA reads as TGTGCCAGTAGTATTAAGGGCGGGGGGAGCACTGAAGCTTTCTTT. Translated: CASSIKGGGSTEAFF. The rearrangement joins TRBV19 to TRBJ1-1; maybe TRBD1 (5 bases). The CDR3 is 15 residues long. Trimming removed 3 bases from V and 4 bases from J, with 15 bases in between. Per the germline V gene, CDR1 is LNHDA and CDR2 is SQIVND (reference sequence).

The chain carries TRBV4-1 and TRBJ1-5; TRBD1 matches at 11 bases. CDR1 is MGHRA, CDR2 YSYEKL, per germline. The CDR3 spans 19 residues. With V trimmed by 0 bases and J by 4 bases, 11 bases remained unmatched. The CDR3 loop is CASSQEYRPGTGGNQPQHF. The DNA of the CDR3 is TGCGCCAGCAGCCAAGAGTATCGGCCCGGGACAGGGGGTAATCAGCCCCAGCATTTT.

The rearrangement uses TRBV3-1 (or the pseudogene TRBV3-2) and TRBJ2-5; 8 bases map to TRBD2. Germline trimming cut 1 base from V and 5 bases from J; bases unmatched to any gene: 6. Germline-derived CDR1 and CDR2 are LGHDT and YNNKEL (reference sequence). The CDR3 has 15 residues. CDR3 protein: CASSQGSGGGETQYF. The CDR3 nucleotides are TGTGCCAGCAGCCAAGGGAGCGGGGGAGGTGAGACCCAGTACTTC.

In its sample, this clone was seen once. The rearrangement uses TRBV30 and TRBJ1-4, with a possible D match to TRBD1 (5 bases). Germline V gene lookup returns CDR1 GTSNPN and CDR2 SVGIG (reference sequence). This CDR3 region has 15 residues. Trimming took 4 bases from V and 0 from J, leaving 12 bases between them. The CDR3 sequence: CAWTPGGATNEKLFF. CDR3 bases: TGTGCCTGGACCCCGGGGGGAGCAACTAATGAAAAACTGTTTTTT.

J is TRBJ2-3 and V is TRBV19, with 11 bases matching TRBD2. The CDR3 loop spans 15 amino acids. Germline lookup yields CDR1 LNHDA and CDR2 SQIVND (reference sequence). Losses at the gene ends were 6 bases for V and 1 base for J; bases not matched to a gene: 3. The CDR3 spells CASSQGLAGTDTQYF. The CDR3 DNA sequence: TGTGCCAGTAGCCAGGGACTAGCGGGCACAGATACGCAGTATTTT.

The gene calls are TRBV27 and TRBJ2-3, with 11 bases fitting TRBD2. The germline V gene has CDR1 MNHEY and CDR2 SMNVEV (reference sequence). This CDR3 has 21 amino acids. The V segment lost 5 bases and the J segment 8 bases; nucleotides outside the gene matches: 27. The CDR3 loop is CASSPRGTRIIVGTSGITQYF. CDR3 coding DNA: TGTGCCAGCAGTCCCCGGGGCACTCGGATCATTGTGGGGACTAGCGGAATTACGCAGTATTTT.

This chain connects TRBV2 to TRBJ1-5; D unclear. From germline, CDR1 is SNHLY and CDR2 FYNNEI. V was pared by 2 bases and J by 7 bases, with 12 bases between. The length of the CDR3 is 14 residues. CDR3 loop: CASSESGQRQPQHF. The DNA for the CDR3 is TGTGCCAGCAGTGAATCCGGGCAGCGGCAGCCCCAGCATTTT.

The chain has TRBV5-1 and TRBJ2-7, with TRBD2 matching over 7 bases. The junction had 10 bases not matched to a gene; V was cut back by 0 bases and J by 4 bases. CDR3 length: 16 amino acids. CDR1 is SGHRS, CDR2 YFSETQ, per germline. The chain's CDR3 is CASSLASSGDTYEQYF. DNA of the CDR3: TGCGCCAGCAGCTTGGCTTCTAGCGGAGATACATACGAGCAGTACTTC.

CDR3 sequence: CASSRDFKETQYF. DNA of the CDR3: TGTGCCAGCAGTCGGGACTTCAAAGAGACCCAGTACTTC. The chain links TRBV28 to TRBJ2-5; possibly TRBD2 for D (6 bases). There are 13 residues in the CDR3. Germline assignment: CDR1 MDHEN and CDR2 SYDVKM. Trimming cost V 5 bases and J 3 bases, with 10 bases left between them. Filled out from reference TRBV28 and TRBJ2-5, the complete variable domain reads DVKVTQSSRYLVKRTGEKVFLECVQDMDHENMFWYRQDPGLGLRLIYFSYDVKMKEKGDIPEGYSVSREKKERFSLILESASTNQTSMYLCASSRDFKETQYFGPGTRLLVL.

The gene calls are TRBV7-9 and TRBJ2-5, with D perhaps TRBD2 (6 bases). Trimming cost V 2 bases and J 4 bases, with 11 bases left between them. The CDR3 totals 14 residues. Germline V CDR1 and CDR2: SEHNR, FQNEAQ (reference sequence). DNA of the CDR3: TGTGCCAGCAGCTTAAAACTAGCTGGAGAGACCCAGTACTTC. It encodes CASSLKLAGETQYF.

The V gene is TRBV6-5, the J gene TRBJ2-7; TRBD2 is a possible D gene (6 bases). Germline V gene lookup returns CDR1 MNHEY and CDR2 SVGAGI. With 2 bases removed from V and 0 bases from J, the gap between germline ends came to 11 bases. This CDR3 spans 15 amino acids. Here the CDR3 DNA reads TGTGCCAGCAGTTACGGGGTGGGGGGCTCCTACGAGCAGTACGTC. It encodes CASSYGVGGSYEQYV.

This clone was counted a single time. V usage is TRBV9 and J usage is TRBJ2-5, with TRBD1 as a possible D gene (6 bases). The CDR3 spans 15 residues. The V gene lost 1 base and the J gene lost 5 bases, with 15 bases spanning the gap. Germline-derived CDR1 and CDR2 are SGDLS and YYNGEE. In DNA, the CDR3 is TGTGCCAGCAGCGTAAGCCTAGGGGGTGAGGAGACCCAGTACTTC. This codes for CASSVSLGGEETQYF.

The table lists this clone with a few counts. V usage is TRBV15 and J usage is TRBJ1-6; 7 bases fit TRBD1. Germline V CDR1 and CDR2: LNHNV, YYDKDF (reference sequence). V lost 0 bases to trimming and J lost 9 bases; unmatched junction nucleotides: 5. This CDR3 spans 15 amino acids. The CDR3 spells CATSREKGASSPLHF. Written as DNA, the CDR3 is TGTGCCACCAGCAGAGAAAAGGGGGCAAGTTCACCCCTCCACTTT.

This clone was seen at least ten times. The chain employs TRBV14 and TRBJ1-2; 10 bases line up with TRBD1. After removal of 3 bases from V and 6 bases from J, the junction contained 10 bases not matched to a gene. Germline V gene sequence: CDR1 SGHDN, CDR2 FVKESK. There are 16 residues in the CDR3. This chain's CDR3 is CASSHGPGTGVHGYTF. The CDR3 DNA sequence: TGTGCCAGCAGCCACGGTCCCGGGACAGGGGTCCATGGCTACACCTTC.

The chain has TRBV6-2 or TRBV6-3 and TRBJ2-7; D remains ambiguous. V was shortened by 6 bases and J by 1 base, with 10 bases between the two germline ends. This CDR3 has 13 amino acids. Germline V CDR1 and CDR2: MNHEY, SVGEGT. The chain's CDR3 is CASSQSYSYEQYV. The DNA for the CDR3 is TGTGCCAGCAGCCAATCCTATTCCTACGAGCAGTACGTC.

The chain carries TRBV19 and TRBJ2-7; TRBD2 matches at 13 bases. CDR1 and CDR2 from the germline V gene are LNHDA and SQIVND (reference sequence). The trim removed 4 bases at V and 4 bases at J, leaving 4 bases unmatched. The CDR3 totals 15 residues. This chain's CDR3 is CASSTRLAGGYEQYF. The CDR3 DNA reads TGTGCCAGTAGTACCCGACTAGCGGGAGGTTACGAGCAGTACTTC.

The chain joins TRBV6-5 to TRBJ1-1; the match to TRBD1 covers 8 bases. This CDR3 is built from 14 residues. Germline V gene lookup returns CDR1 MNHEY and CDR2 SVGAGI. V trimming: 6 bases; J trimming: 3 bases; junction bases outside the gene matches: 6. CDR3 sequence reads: CASRTGVGDTEAFF. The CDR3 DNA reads TGTGCCAGCAGGACAGGGGTTGGGGACACTGAAGCTTTCTTT.

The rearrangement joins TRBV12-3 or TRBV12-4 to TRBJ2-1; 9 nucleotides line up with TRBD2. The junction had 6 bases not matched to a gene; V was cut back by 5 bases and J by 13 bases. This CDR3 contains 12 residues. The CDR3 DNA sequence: TGTGCCAGCAGTAACGCGGGAGGGCCCCAGTTCTTC. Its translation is CASSNAGGPQFF.

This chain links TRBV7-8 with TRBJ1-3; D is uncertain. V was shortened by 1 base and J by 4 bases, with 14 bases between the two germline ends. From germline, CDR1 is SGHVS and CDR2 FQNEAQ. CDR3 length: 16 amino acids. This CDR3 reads CASSLVRPTQGNTIYF. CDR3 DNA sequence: TGTGCCAGCAGCTTAGTCAGGCCTACCCAGGGAAACACCATATATTTT.

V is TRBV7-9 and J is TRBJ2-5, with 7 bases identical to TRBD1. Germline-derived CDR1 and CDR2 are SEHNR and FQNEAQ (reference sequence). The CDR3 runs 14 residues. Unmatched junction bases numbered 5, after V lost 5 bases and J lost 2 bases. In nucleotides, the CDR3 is TGTGCCAGCAGCGCCAGGGACAGACAAGAGACCCAGTACTTC. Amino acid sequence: CASSARDRQETQYF. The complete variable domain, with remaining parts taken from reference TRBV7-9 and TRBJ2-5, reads DTGVSQNPRHKITKRGQNVTFRCDPISEHNRLYWYRQTLGQGPEFLTYFQNEAQLEKSRLLSDRFSAERPKGSFSTLEIQRTEQGDSAMYLCASSARDRQETQYFGPGTRLLVL.

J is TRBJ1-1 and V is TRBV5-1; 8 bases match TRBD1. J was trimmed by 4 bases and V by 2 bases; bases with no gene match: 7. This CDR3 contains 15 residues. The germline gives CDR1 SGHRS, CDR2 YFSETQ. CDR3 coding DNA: TGCGCCAGCAGCTTTCTGACAGGGGAGTCCACTGAAGCTTTCTTT. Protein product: CASSFLTGESTEAFF.

The CDR3 is CASEGTGVSEKLFF. CDR3 coding DNA: TGTGCCAGCGAAGGGACAGGGGTTAGTGAAAAACTGTTTTTT. The chain links TRBV28 to TRBJ1-4; 10 bases line up with TRBD1. The V segment lost 8 bases and the J segment 7 bases; nucleotides outside the gene matches: 7. Germline CDR1 and CDR2: MDHEN and SYDVKM. The length of the CDR3 is 14 residues.

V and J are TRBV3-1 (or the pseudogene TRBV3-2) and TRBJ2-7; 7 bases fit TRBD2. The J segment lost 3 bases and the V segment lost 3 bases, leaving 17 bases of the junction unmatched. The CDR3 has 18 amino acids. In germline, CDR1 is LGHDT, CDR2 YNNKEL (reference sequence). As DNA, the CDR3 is TGTGCCAGCAGCCACACTAGCGAGCCCTCCCATGGGCGCTACGAGCAGTACTTC. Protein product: CASSHTSEPSHGRYEQYF.

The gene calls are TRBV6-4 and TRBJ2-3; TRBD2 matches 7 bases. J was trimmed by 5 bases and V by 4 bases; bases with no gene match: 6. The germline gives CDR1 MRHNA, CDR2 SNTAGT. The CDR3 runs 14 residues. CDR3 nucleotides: TGTGCCAGCAGTGTTCGGGGGGATGGAGATACGCAGTATTTT. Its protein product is CASSVRGDGDTQYF.

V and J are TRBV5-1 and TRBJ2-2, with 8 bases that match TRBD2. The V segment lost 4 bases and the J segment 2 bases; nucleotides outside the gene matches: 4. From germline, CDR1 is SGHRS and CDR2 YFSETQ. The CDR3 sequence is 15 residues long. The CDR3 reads CASSPAGVNTGELFF. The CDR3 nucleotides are TGCGCCAGCAGCCCAGCGGGAGTAAACACCGGGGAGCTGTTTTTT.

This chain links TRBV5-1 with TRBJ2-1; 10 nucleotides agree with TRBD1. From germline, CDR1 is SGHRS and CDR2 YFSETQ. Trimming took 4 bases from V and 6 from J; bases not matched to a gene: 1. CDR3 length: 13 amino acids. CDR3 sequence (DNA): TGCGCCAGCAGCCGGACAGGGGGCAATGAGCAGTTCTTC. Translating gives CASSRTGGNEQFF. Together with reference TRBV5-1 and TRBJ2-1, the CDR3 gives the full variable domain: KAGVTQTPRYLIKTRGQQVTLSCSPISGHRSVSWYQQTPGQGLQFLFEYFSETQRNKGNFPGRFSGRQFSNSRSEMNVSTLELGDSALYLCASSRTGGNEQFFGPGTRLTVL.